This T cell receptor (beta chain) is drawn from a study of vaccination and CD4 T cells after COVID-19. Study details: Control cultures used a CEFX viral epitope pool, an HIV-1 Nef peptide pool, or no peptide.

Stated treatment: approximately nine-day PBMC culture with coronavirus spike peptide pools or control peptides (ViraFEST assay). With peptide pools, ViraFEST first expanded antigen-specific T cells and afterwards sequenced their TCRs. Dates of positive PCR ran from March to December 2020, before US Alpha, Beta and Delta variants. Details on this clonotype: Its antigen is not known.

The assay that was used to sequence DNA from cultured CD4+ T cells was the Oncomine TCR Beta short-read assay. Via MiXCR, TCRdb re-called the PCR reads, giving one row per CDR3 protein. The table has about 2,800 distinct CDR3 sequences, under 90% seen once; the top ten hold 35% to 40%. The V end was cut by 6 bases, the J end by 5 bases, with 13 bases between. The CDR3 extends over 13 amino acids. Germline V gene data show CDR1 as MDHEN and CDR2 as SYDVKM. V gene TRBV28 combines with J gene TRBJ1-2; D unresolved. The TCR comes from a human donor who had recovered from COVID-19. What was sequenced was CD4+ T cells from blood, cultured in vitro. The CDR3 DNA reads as TGTGCCAGCAGCTCCCCTGGTAAATATGGCTACACCTTC. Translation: CASSSPGKYGYTF.